This T cell receptor (beta chain) was identified during a study of OX40 agonist ivuxolimab in advanced cancers. In the study overall: At doses from 0.01 to 10 mg/kg, patients were given intravenous ivuxolimab every 2 weeks. Prior anti-PD-1, anti-PD-L1 or anti-CTLA-4 therapy was allowed; around 40% had some.

TCRdb's copy holds only in-frame clones and misses some; the assay was immunoSEQ multiplex PCR. The sample lists almost 70,000 clones; around 80% were seen once. Whole-study results and caveats: Expanded peripheral T cell antigen specificity was not determined. In CD8+ T cells, expanded clones were on average more numerous than in CD4+.

This CDR3 has 15 residues. V lost 6 bases and J lost 0, with 11 bases in between. Per germline, CDR1 MNHEY and CDR2 SMNVEV (reference sequence). Comments on this clone: Its target is unknown.

The specimen comprised CD4+ or CD8+ T cells sorted from blood, sampled in a trial of the OX40 agonist ivuxolimab. The sequence was collected from an adult with an advanced solid tumor such as melanoma, head and neck, liver or kidney cancer. V is TRBV27 and J is TRBJ1-4; unclear D gene. CDR3 residues: CASRGSPTTNEKLFF. The CDR3 nucleotides read TGTGCCAGCAGGGGCAGCCCTACAACTAATGAAAAACTGTTTTTT.